This entry lists 29 T cell receptor beta chains sequenced from one sample in a study of shared clonotypes between healthy human individuals. Method: immunoSEQ multiplex PCR; TCRdb's copy keeps in-frame clones and lacks some. The table includes about 690,000 clones, less than 95% detected once. Sample: memory CD8+ T cells from PBMCs. The subset was: CD45RO+ cells pooled with CCR7-negative TemRA cells. The receptors stem from a man aged 18-30 years in good health. Some clones in this sample may be carry-over from other donors' samples.

The genes are TRBV29-1 and TRBJ2-1; D might be TRBD2 (6 bases). The germline V and J ends were trimmed by 3 bases and 4 bases, with 13 bases remaining between them. The V gene's germline CDR1 is SQVTM and CDR2 ANQGSEA. This CDR3 spans 14 amino acids. The CDR3 loop is CSVEKASAYNEQFF. The CDR3 DNA is TGCAGCGTTGAGAAGGCTAGCGCTTACAATGAGCAGTTCTTC.

With regard to this clone: A single base separates this from a much larger clone, so it may be a read error. This chain uses TRBV6-6 with TRBJ2-5, with D uncertain. Germline V gene data show CDR1 as MNHNY and CDR2 as SVGAGI (reference sequence). Deletions cut 6 bases from V and 2 bases from J, with 7 bases between. The CDR3 sequence is 12 residues long. The CDR3 reads CASSPAQETQYF. In DNA form, the CDR3 reads TGTGCCAGCAGCCCGGCTCAAGAGACCCAGTACTTC.

The chain recombines TRBV11-2 with TRBJ2-3, with D possibly TRBD2 on 5 matching bases. V was shortened by 2 bases and J by 3 bases, with 9 bases between the two germline ends. This CDR3 spans 14 amino acids. Germline V lookup: CDR1 SGHAT, CDR2 FQNNGV. The chain's CDR3 is CASSLYGVTDTQYF. Written as DNA, the CDR3 is TGTGCCAGCAGCTTATACGGGGTGACAGATACGCAGTATTTT. The full variable domain, in which reference TRBV11-2 and TRBJ2-3 provide the parts outside the CDR3, is EAGVAQSPRYKIIEKRQSVAFWCNPISGHATLYWYQQILGQGPKLLIQFQNNGVVDDSQLPKDRFSAERLKGVDSTLKIQPAKLEDSAVYLCASSLYGVTDTQYFGPGTRLTVL.

The chain couples TRBV7-9 to TRBJ2-1; D gene unclear. Germline V gene lookup returns CDR1 SEHNR and CDR2 FQNEAQ (reference sequence). V dropped 2 bases and J dropped 1 base, with 15 bases sitting between them. This CDR3 is 17 amino acids long. The CDR3 nucleotides are TGTGCCAGCAGCTTAACAGTTCGGCTTAAATCCTACAATGAGCAGTTCTTC. Translation gives CASSLTVRLKSYNEQFF.

The table lists this clone with a count of one. The chain recombines TRBV4-1 with TRBJ2-5; D gene uncertain. The end of the DNA aligns better with TRBJ2-7, so the J call may be wrong. This CDR3 comprises 14 residues. The germline V gene encodes CDR1 MGHRA and CDR2 YSYEKL. CDR3 protein: CASSQVILHYEQYF. Written as DNA, the CDR3 is TGCGCCAGCAGCCAAGTAATCTTACACTACGAGCAGTACTTC.

In DNA, the CDR3 is TGTGCCAGTAGGGGTCAGGTTGCCTCCGACTACGAGCAGTACTTC. It yields the protein CASRGQVASDYEQYF. The chain joins TRBV19 to TRBJ2-7, with D hard to call. Trimming left V 6 bases short and J 3 bases short, with 18 bases between. CDR1 is LNHDA and CDR2 is SQIVND in the germline V gene (reference sequence). The length of the CDR3 is 15 residues.

The chain is built from TRBV2 and TRBJ2-5, with D tentatively TRBD2 (7 bases). The CDR3 loop spans 16 amino acids. The V gene lost 7 bases and the J gene lost 4 bases, with 22 bases spanning the gap. Germline V gives CDR1 SNHLY, CDR2 FYNNEI. As DNA, the CDR3 is TGTGCCAGCAACCGGAGGGGGGGTCCCCAACCAGAGACCCAGTACTTC. Its protein product is CASNRRGGPQPETQYF.

The rearrangement uses TRBV5-5 and TRBJ2-7; 11 nucleotides align to TRBD2. V trimming: 5 bases; J trimming: 3 bases; junction bases outside the gene matches: 13. CDR1 is SGHKS, CDR2 YYEKEE, per germline (reference sequence). The CDR3 sequence is 17 residues long. CDR3 loop: CASSSTSGTSGFYEQYF. The CDR3 DNA reads as TGTGCCAGCAGTTCTACTTCCGGGACTAGCGGATTCTACGAGCAGTACTTC.

This clone was seen a single time. This chain joins TRBV27 and TRBJ2-2; D possibly uses TRBD1 or TRBD2 (5 bases each). Germline CDR1 MNHEY, CDR2 SMNVEV (reference sequence). V lost 4 bases and J lost 2, with 8 bases in between. The CDR3 contains 14 residues. CDR3: CASSSRDNTGELFF. The CDR3 coding sequence is TGTGCCAGCAGTTCCCGGGACAACACCGGGGAGCTGTTTTTT.

The J gene is TRBJ2-1, the V gene TRBV6-6; D is undetermined. The V end was cut by 0 bases, the J end by 8 bases, with 8 bases between. The CDR3 contains 13 residues. Germline V gene lookup returns CDR1 MNHNY and CDR2 SVGAGI (reference sequence). CDR3 region: CASSYSNIDEQFF. The CDR3 DNA follows: TGTGCCAGCAGTTACTCGAACATCGATGAGCAGTTCTTC.

Notes on this clone: A much larger clone differs from this one at a single base, so this may be a read error. The chain employs TRBV27 and TRBJ2-5; TRBD1 might be the D (5 bases). The CDR3 runs 10 residues. Germline values: CDR1 MNHEY, CDR2 SMNVEV (reference sequence). Trimming removed 7 bases from V and 5 bases from J, with 5 bases in between. The CDR3 sequence: CASKGETQYF. The CDR3 nucleotides are TGTGCCAGCAAGGGGGAGACCCAGTACTTC.

The V call is TRBV5-5, the J call TRBJ2-7; D possibly corresponds to TRBD2 (5 bases). CDR1 is SGHKS and CDR2 is YYEKEE in the germline V gene (reference sequence). V was cut by 0 bases and J by 5 bases, with 15 bases left in between. The CDR3 contains 15 residues. CDR3 region: CASSLEVGVADEQYF. The DNA of the CDR3 is TGTGCCAGCAGCTTGGAGGTCGGGGTGGCCGACGAGCAGTACTTC.

The gene calls are TRBV28 and TRBJ2-7; a weak D match, TRBD2 (5 bases). V shed 7 bases and J shed 0 bases, with 10 bases lying between them. The CDR3 loop spans 13 amino acids. The germline gives CDR1 MDHEN, CDR2 SYDVKM. This chain's CDR3 is CASTEATSYEQYF. The CDR3 DNA reads TGTGCCAGCACGGAGGCTACCTCCTACGAGCAGTACTTC.

V gene TRBV5-4 combines with J gene TRBJ2-1; 9 bases are a match to TRBD1. Germline V gene data show CDR1 as SGHNT and CDR2 as YYREEE (reference sequence). The CDR3 is made up of 12 amino acids. V was clipped by 4 bases and J by 10 bases; unmatched bases: 3. CDR3: CASSIGTGEQFF. As DNA, the CDR3 is TGTGCCAGCAGCATAGGGACAGGGGAGCAGTTCTTC.

The V and J genes are TRBV6-5 and TRBJ1-2, with 7 bases matching TRBD1. The germline CDR1 and CDR2 sequences are MNHEY and SVGAGI. The CDR3 runs 14 residues. V trimming: 7 bases; J trimming: 4 bases; junction bases outside the gene matches: 9. CDR3 bases: TGTGCCAGCACCTCCTGGACAGGTCTCTATGGCTACACCTTC. Translation: CASTSWTGLYGYTF.

The V call is TRBV10-3, the J call TRBJ2-2; either TRBD1 or TRBD2 may fit D (5 bases each). The CDR3 consists of 13 residues. V was shortened by 0 bases and J by 6 bases, with 5 bases between the two germline ends. The germline CDR1 and CDR2 sequences are ENHRY and SYGVKD. The CDR3 here is CAISESGAGELFF. The CDR3 DNA sequence: TGTGCCATCAGTGAGTCGGGGGCCGGGGAGCTGTTTTTT.

This chain links TRBV5-1 with TRBJ2-7; D unresolved. Germline CDR1 reads SGHRS; CDR2 reads YFSETQ. The V and J ends lost 2 bases and 3 bases respectively, with 3 bases between them. The CDR3 runs 11 residues. The CDR3 DNA reads as TGCGCCAGCAGCTTTCTCTACGAGCAGTACTTC. Translating it yields CASSFLYEQYF.

The DNA for the CDR3 is TGTGCCAGCAGTTATCGGGAAGGGTACAATGAGCAGTTCTTC. This gives the protein CASSYREGYNEQFF. The chain couples TRBV6-5 to TRBJ2-1; maybe TRBD2 (5 bases). From germline, CDR1 is MNHEY and CDR2 SVGAGI. V was clipped by 3 bases and J by 4 bases, with 10 bases between them. CDR3 size: 14 residues.

This CDR3 reads CASSLSQGAVSYEQYF. The CDR3 bases are TGTGCCAGCAGTTTATCCCAGGGGGCTGTCTCCTACGAGCAGTACTTC. The J gene is TRBJ2-7, the V gene TRBV27; TRBD1 matches 8 bases. The CDR3 consists of 16 residues. With 0 bases clipped from V and 0 bases from J, the junction kept 4 bases outside the gene matches. Germline V CDR1 and CDR2: MNHEY, SMNVEV (reference sequence).

The chain carries TRBV5-6 and TRBJ2-7; possible D gene TRBD2, 6 bases. The V end lost 1 base, the J end lost 0 bases, and 8 bases lay between the germline ends. The CDR3 totals 14 residues. Germline CDR1 reads SGHDT; CDR2 reads YYEEEE. The CDR3 nucleotides are TGTGCCAGCAGCTTGTTCGGGAGCTCCTACGAGCAGTACTTC. Translating it yields CASSLFGSSYEQYF.

A single count supports this clone. This chain connects TRBV2 to TRBJ2-3; TRBD1 matches 9 bases. CDR3 size: 15 residues. The V gene end was trimmed by 5 bases and the J gene end by 2 bases; junction bases not matched to a gene: 5. Per germline, CDR1 SNHLY and CDR2 FYNNEI. CDR3 loop: CASSKDRGYTDTQYF. In DNA, the CDR3 is TGTGCCAGCAGTAAGGACAGGGGCTACACAGATACGCAGTATTTT.

The chain links TRBV6-6 to TRBJ2-7; D gene unclear. This CDR3 spans 12 amino acids. Germline V gene sequence: CDR1 MNHNY, CDR2 SVGAGI (reference sequence). Trimming took 10 bases from V and 3 from J, leaving 13 bases between them. The CDR3, as DNA: TGTGCCACCGCGGTAACGATCTACGAGCAGTACTTC. Translated, it gives CATAVTIYEQYF.

The rearrangement uses TRBV28 and TRBJ2-5; the D gene is possibly TRBD2 (6 bases). With 3 bases removed from V and 1 base from J, the gap between germline ends came to 18 bases. The length of the CDR3 is 17 residues. CDR1 MDHEN and CDR2 SYDVKM come from the germline V gene. CDR3 sequence reads: CASSFYPTTSFQETQYF. CDR3 coding DNA: TGTGCCAGCAGTTTTTACCCGACGACTAGTTTCCAAGAGACCCAGTACTTC.

The rearrangement joins TRBV7-9 to TRBJ2-7; D gene unclear. The CDR3 length is 13 residues. Looked up from germline, CDR1 is SEHNR and CDR2 is FQNEAQ (reference sequence). The V and J ends lost 5 bases and 0 bases respectively, with 8 bases between them. This chain's CDR3 is CASSSRSSYEQYF. The CDR3 DNA follows: TGTGCCAGCAGCAGTAGGAGCTCCTACGAGCAGTACTTC.

The V and J genes are TRBV7-8 and TRBJ2-7; unclear D gene. V lost 1 base and J 1 base, leaving 8 bases between the germline ends. Germline V gene data show CDR1 as SGHVS and CDR2 as FQNEAQ. CDR3 size: 14 residues. CDR3 DNA: TGTGCCAGCAGCTTAGTCAGCGTTTCCTACGAGCAGTACTTC. This encodes CASSLVSVSYEQYF.

CDR3 amino acids: CASSQPADWEGSNQPQHF. Written as DNA, the CDR3 is TGCGCCAGCAGCCAACCTGCCGATTGGGAGGGGAGCAATCAGCCCCAGCATTTT. V usage is TRBV4-1 and J usage is TRBJ1-5; tentatively, D is TRBD1 (5 bases). This CDR3 region has 18 residues. Per germline, CDR1 MGHRA and CDR2 YSYEKL. The V end was cut by 2 bases, the J end by 1 base, with 18 bases between.

The chain joins TRBV5-6 to TRBJ1-5; D remains unclear. Trimming stripped 4 bases from V and 7 bases from J, with 18 bases between. The length of the CDR3 is 15 residues. Germline CDR1 reads SGHDT; CDR2 reads YYEEEE. CDR3 nucleotide sequence: TGTGCCAGCAGCCCAAGAAAAGGTCTGGGGCAGCCCCAGCATTTT. As protein: CASSPRKGLGQPQHF.

This chain links TRBV18 with TRBJ2-1; 7 bases are shared with TRBD2. The CDR3 length is 15 residues. The J segment lost 3 bases and the V segment lost 0 bases, leaving 2 bases of the junction unmatched. The V gene's germline CDR1 is KGHSH and CDR2 LQKENI. This chain's CDR3 is CASSPPSGIYNEQFF. DNA of the CDR3: TGTGCCAGCTCACCACCGAGCGGGATCTACAATGAGCAGTTCTTC.

A single count supports this clone. The CDR3 sequence: CASSLRGITNYGYTF. In nucleotides, the CDR3 is TGTGCCAGCAGTTTACGAGGGATTACTAACTATGGCTACACCTTC. The chain employs TRBV28 and TRBJ1-2; D unclear. Germline values: CDR1 MDHEN, CDR2 SYDVKM. This CDR3 has 15 amino acids. The V end was cut by 2 bases, the J end by 0 bases, with 10 bases between.